The clone carrying this T cell receptor (beta chain) appeared many times. Its specificity is not known. Not enrolled were patients with uncontrolled infection, other autoimmune disease, pregnancy or lactation. The sample, blood from the first hyperthyroidism diagnosis, precedes any ophthalmopathy symptoms. This CDR3 is 13 amino acids long. With V trimmed by 6 bases and J by 1 base, 5 bases remained unmatched. Germline V gene sequence: CDR1 SQVTM, CDR2 ANQGSEA. The data stem from a study of T cells in Graves' hyperthyroidism and ophthalmopathy. Findings and caveats of the study: In blood, most of the thyroid clonotypes expanded above 0.001 were also present.

Regions amplified from RNA transcripts were the TCR beta CDR3 regions. The TCR CDR3 first-round RT-PCR relied on the HTBI primer set. TCRdb recomputed calls from the multiplex PCR reads with MiXCR, one row per CDR3 protein. The sample consists of about 270,000 distinct CDR3 sequences, 25% of them appearing once. The source material was blood. The chain uses TRBV29-1 and TRBJ1-1; 7 positions match TRBD1. The clonotype comes from a man aged 35 to 55 with Graves' hyperthyroidism that later progressed to Graves' ophthalmopathy. CDR3 amino acids: CSVGDRANTEAFF. The DNA of the CDR3 is TGCAGCGTCGGTGACAGGGCGAACACTGAAGCTTTCTTT.